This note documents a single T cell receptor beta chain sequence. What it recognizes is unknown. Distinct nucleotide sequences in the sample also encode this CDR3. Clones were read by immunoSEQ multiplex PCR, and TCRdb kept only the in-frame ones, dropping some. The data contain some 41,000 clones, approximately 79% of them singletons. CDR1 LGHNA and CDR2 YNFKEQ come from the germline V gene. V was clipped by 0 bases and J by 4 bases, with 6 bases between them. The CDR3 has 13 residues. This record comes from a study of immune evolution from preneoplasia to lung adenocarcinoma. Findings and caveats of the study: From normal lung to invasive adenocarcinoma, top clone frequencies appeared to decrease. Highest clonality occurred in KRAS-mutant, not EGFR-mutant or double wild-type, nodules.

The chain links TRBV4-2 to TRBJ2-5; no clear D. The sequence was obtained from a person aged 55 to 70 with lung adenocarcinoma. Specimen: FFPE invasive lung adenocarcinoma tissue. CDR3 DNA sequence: TGTGCCAGCAGCCAAGATCCGGGAGAGACCCAGTACTTC. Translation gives CASSQDPGETQYF.